This is a list of T cell receptor beta chains from one sample in a study of T cells after posttransplantation cyclophosphamide. This table comes from immunoSEQ multiplex PCR, and its TCRdb copy is limited to in-frame clones, with some not included. This sample carries tens of thousands of clones, none of them present only once. Sequenced: PBMCs. Receptor source: a man between 40 and 49 years old in good health, CMV-negative, and a related stem cell transplant donor. Both conserved end residues are part of each CDR3. Each record gives: D gene, V gene, J gene, clone size, CDR3 protein, CDR3 DNA. A D gene is named only where the DNA matches it firmly. Sizes are listed as once, few, many, or a class for an expanded clone.

>.|TRBV11-2|TRBJ1-1|many
CASSLAGSPEAFF
TGTGCCAGCAGCTTAGCGGGGTCCCCTGAAGCTTTCTTT
>TRBD1|TRBV9|TRBJ2-7|many
CASSPRTGPYEQYF
TGTGCCAGCAGCCCACGGACAGGGCCCTACGAGCAGTACTTC
>.|TRBV29-1|TRBJ1-1|many
CSVEDPRSLRAFF
TGCAGCGTTGAAGATCCAAGGTCCTTGCGGGCTTTCTTT
>TRBD1|TRBV10-3|TRBJ1-2|many
CAISVQGDHGYTF
TGTGCCATCAGTGTACAGGGGGATCATGGCTACACCTTC
>.|TRBV7-2|TRBJ1-1|many
CASSFQGGNTEAFF
TGTGCCAGCAGCTTCCAGGGAGGGAACACTGAAGCTTTCTTT
>TRBD1|TRBV5-1|TRBJ2-7|many
CASSPTGTVLSYEQYF
TGCGCCAGCAGCCCCACCGGGACAGTCCTATCCTACGAGCAGTACTTC
>TRBD2|TRBV5-4|TRBJ2-3|many
CASSLGLAGDTQYF
TGTGCCAGCAGCTTGGGCCTAGCGGGAGATACGCAGTATTTT
>TRBD2|TRBV19|TRBJ2-2|many
CASIGTSDTGELFF
TGTGCCAGTATAGGGACTAGCGACACCGGGGAGCTGTTTTTT
>.|TRBV7-2|TRBJ2-3|many
CASSPGLLDTQYF
TGTGCCAGCAGCCCTGGACTGCTAGATACGCAGTATTTT
>.|TRBV11-2|TRBJ2-2|many
CASSLAPGKAPTGELFF
TGTGCCAGCAGCTTGGCCCCGGGGAAAGCTCCTACCGGGGAGCTGTTTTTT
>TRBD2|TRBV18|TRBJ2-7|many
CASSPPGTSGNEQYF
TGTGCCAGCTCACCACCCGGGACTAGCGGCAACGAGCAGTACTTC
>.|TRBV27|TRBJ1-5|many
CASSLTGTVQPQHF
TGTGCCAGCAGTTTGACAGGAACGGTCCAGCCCCAGCATTTT
>TRBD1|TRBV16|TRBJ2-2|many
CASSPWTGGTGELFF
TGTGCCAGCAGCCCTTGGACAGGGGGCACCGGGGAGCTGTTTTTT
>.|TRBV30|TRBJ2-5|many
CAWTASTETQYF
TGTGCCTGGACAGCTAGCACAGAGACCCAGTACTTC
>.|TRBV9|TRBJ2-7|many
CASSVLDSSYEQYF
TGTGCCAGCAGCGTCCTCGACAGCTCCTACGAGCAGTACTTC
>TRBD2|TRBV19|TRBJ2-5|many
CASSIVAGGGETQYF
TGTGCCAGTAGTATAGTAGCGGGAGGTGGGGAGACCCAGTACTTC
>.|TRBV20-1|TRBJ2-1|many
CSATGGNEQFF
TGCAGTGCTACCGGCGGGAATGAGCAGTTCTTC
>.|TRBV4-1|TRBJ2-7|many
CASSQEALVGSYEQYF
TGCGCCAGCAGCCAAGAGGCACTAGTCGGGTCCTACGAGCAGTACTTC
>TRBD1|TRBV7-6|TRBJ2-3|many
CASSFGQGYTDTQYF
TGTGCCAGCAGCTTTGGACAGGGGTACACAGATACGCAGTATTTT
>TRBD1|TRBV6-1|TRBJ1-4|few
CASSPPGQQKLFF
TGTGCCAGCAGCCCCCCGGGACAGCAAAAACTGTTTTTT
>TRBD2|TRBV29-1|TRBJ2-1|many
CSVEVSGRMNEQFF
TGCAGCGTTGAGGTTAGCGGGAGAATGAATGAGCAGTTCTTC
>TRBD1|TRBV5-4|TRBJ1-6|many
CGFGQGARNSPLHF
TGTGGGTTCGGTCAGGGGGCGCGGAATTCACCCCTCCACTTT
>.|TRBV5-4|TRBJ1-5|many
CASSFKQDLLHSNQPQHF
TGTGCCAGCAGCTTCAAACAGGATCTTCTCCATAGCAATCAGCCCCAGCATTTT
>.|TRBV7-8|TRBJ1-5|many
CASSLVGGGGSNQPQHF
TGTGCCAGCAGCTTAGTAGGAGGCGGGGGCAGCAATCAGCCCCAGCATTTT